This T cell receptor beta chain comes out of a study of blood T cell repertoires in COVID-19. Across the whole study: Acute and convalescent COVID-19 specimens originated in the United States, Italy and Spain. Nucleic acid was either cDNA or gDNA, and it came from T cells, B-cell-depleted T cells, or PBMCs.

In its sample, this clone ranks as medium-sized. In the study's own analysis: Scientists estimated how many nucleated cells there were by amplifying reference gene primers. The data were produced by immunoSEQ multiplex PCR, yet TCRdb's version contains in-frame clones alone and is incomplete. The V and J calls and the clone size are those of that table, but D and trimming were determined from the DNA. This sample carries 65,000 to 75,000 clones, approximately 80% of them seen once, and the ten largest clones take 35% to 50%. The germline V gene encodes CDR1 SEHNR and CDR2 FQNEAQ (reference sequence). Deletions cut 5 bases from V and 7 bases from J, with 17 bases between. This CDR3 has 15 amino acids.

This sequence originates from a man older than 75 with acute or convalescent COVID-19. The chain couples TRBV7-9 to TRBJ2-2; D may be TRBD2 (5 bases). Sequences were obtained from peripheral blood. The CDR3 DNA reads TGTGCCAGCAGCCAAGGAGGATATGGTATCGGGGAGCTGTTTTTT. It encodes CASSQGGYGIGELFF.